A selection of T cell receptor beta chains follows, all from one sample in a study of regulatory T cells in long-lasting Graves disease. TCRdb called the multiplex PCR reads again in MiXCR, with one record for every CDR3 protein. This sample has 450,000 to 700,000 distinct CDR3 sequences; around an eighth occur once, and the top ten carry 10%. These data also featured in a second study, about T cells in Graves' hyperthyroidism and ophthalmopathy.

The sequences come from peripheral blood mononuclear cells (PBMCs), collected at new diagnosis, from a patient treated with antithyroid drugs. The source of these receptors is a man in his thirties or forties with Graves disease. Both conserved end residues are part of each CDR3. A D gene is named only where the DNA matches it firmly. For some rows the clone size is stated as once, few or many, or as a class when expanded; others skip it.

d_gene	v_gene	abundance	j_gene	CDR3aa	CDR3nt
NA	TRBV5-1	NA	TRBJ2-6	CASSSVISMLGANVLTF	TGCGCCAGCAGCTCCGTGATTTCTATGCTTGGGGCCAACGTCCTGACTTTC
TRBD2	TRBV3-1	NA	TRBJ2-7	CASSQDSLYGGRIYEQYF	TGTGCCAGCAGCCAAGATAGCTTGTATGGCGGGAGAATCTACGAGCAGTACTTC
TRBD2	TRBV27	many	TRBJ2-1	CATRTSPKNEQFF	TGTGCCACCAGGACTAGCCCCAAGAATGAGCAGTTCTTC
TRBD2	TRBV12-3/TRBV12-4	many	TRBJ2-1	CASSFPPSGFNEQFF	TGTGCCAGCAGTTTTCCACCTAGCGGGTTTAATGAGCAGTTCTTC
NA	TRBV2	many	TRBJ2-1	CASRKDGAYNEQFF	TGTGCCAGCAGAAAAGACGGCGCCTACAATGAGCAGTTCTTC
NA	TRBV5-1	many	TRBJ1-1	CASSLGMTWNTEAFF	TGCGCCAGCAGCTTGGGGATGACTTGGAACACTGAAGCTTTCTTT
NA	TRBV6-2/TRBV6-3	many	TRBJ1-1	CASSPLGAEAFF	TGTGCCAGCAGTCCCCTGGGGGCTGAAGCTTTCTTT
NA	TRBV12-3/TRBV12-4	many	TRBJ2-6	CASSPRRANVLTF	TGTGCCAGCAGTCCACGGCGGGCCAACGTCCTGACTTTC
NA	TRBV5-1	NA	TRBJ2-7	CASGLTSPRGSYEQYF	TGCGCCAGCGGATTAACTAGCCCGCGGGGCTCCTACGAGCAGTACTTC
NA	TRBV7-2	many	TRBJ1-5	CASSAQAASNQPQHF	TGTGCCAGCAGCGCCCAAGCGGCGAGCAATCAGCCCCAGCATTTT
TRBD2	TRBV10-3	many	TRBJ2-3	CAISFTGTSSRNTQYF	TGTGCCATCAGTTTTACCGGGACTAGCTCAAGGAATACGCAGTATTTT
NA	TRBV11-2	many	TRBJ2-3	CASSLGQTFTDTQYF	TGTGCCAGCAGCTTAGGCCAAACTTTCACAGATACGCAGTATTTT
TRBD2	TRBV12-3/TRBV12-4	few	TRBJ2-7	CASSFTYAGAYEQYF	TGTGCCAGCAGTTTCACTTACGCGGGAGCCTACGAGCAGTACTTC
NA	TRBV27	NA	TRBJ1-1	CASSLTLGNTEAFF	TGTGCCAGCAGTTTGACCTTAGGGAACACTGAAGCTTTCTTT
TRBD2	TRBV28	many	TRBJ2-1	CASTLAGGTYNEQFF	TGTGCCAGCACCCTAGCGGGAGGAACCTACAATGAGCAGTTCTTC
TRBD2	TRBV24-1	many	TRBJ2-1	CATRTSGREHNEQFF	TGTGCCACCCGGACTAGCGGGAGAGAACACAATGAGCAGTTCTTC
TRBD2	TRBV6-9	NA	TRBJ2-4	CASSWPSGGGKEYF	TGTGCCAGCAGTTGGCCTAGCGGGGGGGGAAAAGAGTACTTC
TRBD2	TRBV13	many	TRBJ2-5	CASTISGRKGETQYF	TGTGCCAGCACTATTAGCGGGCGGAAAGGGGAGACCCAGTACTTC